This T cell receptor (beta chain) was observed in a study of human T cells and chemical hapten exposure. Study-wide background: TCR yields per sample varied, mainly owing to small pooled library volume differences. General observations from the study: Because they had alopecia, donors may respond immunologically unlike healthy people.

Described time point: pre-sensitization, week 0. As for treatment: therapeutic diphenylcyclopropenone sensitization with weekly scalp DPC. Total RNA was isolated from unfractionated whole blood. Comment on this clonotype: Its cognate antigen is unknown.

Each CDR3 protein is one row after TCRdb ran MiXCR on the RACE reads. The sample holds some 57,000 distinct CDR3 sequences, approximately 10% seen once. V lost 1 base to trimming and J lost 2 bases, with 10 bases between them. Germline loops: CDR1 LGHNA, CDR2 YSLEER. There are 15 residues in the CDR3. The sequence derives from a woman aged 25 to 39 with alopecia areata. Some clones in this sample may be carry-over from other donors' samples. This chain connects TRBV4-3 to TRBJ2-3; D call uncertain. Source: whole blood, taken in connection with sensitization to the hapten diphenylcyclopropenone (DPC). The DNA for the CDR3 is TGCGCCAGCAGCCAAGTTGGGGTGCCCACAGATACGCAGTATTTT. It yields the protein CASSQVGVPTDTQYF.